Detailed here is one T cell receptor (beta chain). The CDR3 contains 14 residues. CDR1 is MNHNS, CDR2 SASEGT, per germline. V lost 8 bases and J lost 6, with 16 bases in between. This entry is derived from a study of T cell changes during pregnancy in multiple sclerosis. TCRdb's copy holds only in-frame clones and misses some; the assay was immunoSEQ multiplex PCR. The sample has tens of thousands of clones; 90% are singletons. The chain carries TRBV6-1 and TRBJ2-2, with TRBD2 as a possible D gene (5 bases). This sample comprised CD8+ T cells from peripheral blood mononuclear cells, obtained in the second trimester of pregnancy. This receptor was taken from a female donor with multiple sclerosis, enrolled in a pregnancy study. The CDR3 spells CASHQAPGAGELFF. CDR3 DNA: TGTGCCAGCCATCAAGCCCCCGGGGCCGGGGAGCTGTTTTTT.